This TCR beta chain was identified during a study of shared clonotypes between healthy human individuals. Background on the study: Each donor contributed plates that comprised three CD4 naive, three CD4 memory, two CD8 naive and one CD8 memory.

Trimming removed 6 bases at V and 0 bases at J, with 12 bases between. The CDR3 totals 15 residues. Germline CDR1 reads WNHNN; CDR2 reads SYGVQD (reference sequence). TCRdb's copy holds only in-frame clones and misses some; the assay was immunoSEQ multiplex PCR. The sample records about a million clones, roughly 80% being singletons. The source of this sequence is a man younger than 35 in good health. Some clones in this sample may be carry-over from other donors' samples. Sequencing used memory CD4+ T cells from PBMCs. The sample's subset: CD45RA-negative fraction. J is TRBJ1-5 and V is TRBV10-1, with no clear D. CDR3 in amino acids: CASSYPRYSNQPQHF. The CDR3 nucleotides read TGCGCCAGCAGCTATCCTCGTTATAGCAATCAGCCCCAGCATTTT.